Sequencing of this TCR beta chain was carried out in a study of T cells in Graves' hyperthyroidism and ophthalmopathy. Trimming took 3 bases from V and 0 from J, leaving 17 bases between them. The CDR3 loop spans 18 amino acids. RNA transcripts provided the source from which TCR beta CDR3 regions were amplified. Initially, a first-round RT-PCR of the TCR CDR3 employed the HTBI primer set. TCRdb fed the multiplex PCR reads into MiXCR, producing one record per CDR3 protein. The data show under 750,000 distinct CDR3 sequences, approximately 18% seen once. The sequenced sample was blood. This sequence originates from a woman in her fifties or sixties with Graves' hyperthyroidism that later progressed to Graves' ophthalmopathy. The chain carries TRBV12-3 or TRBV12-4 and TRBJ2-2; a weak D match, TRBD1 (6 bases). This CDR3 is CASSFLPKQGTNTGELFF. DNA of the CDR3: TGTGCCAGCAGTTTTCTCCCTAAACAGGGAACGAACACCGGGGAGCTGTTTTTT.